This record concerns one TCR beta chain sequence. The antigen this receptor binds is unknown. The input lacks base qualities; no much larger clone sits a single base away. For TCRbeta CDR3 sequencing, genomic DNA was extracted from sorted cells using the QIAGEN DNeasy Blood and Tissue Kit. High-throughput TCRbeta CDR3 sequencing was carried out commercially through immunoSEQ, with PCR amplification with bias correction and internal controls included. Per the authors' processing: Unique productive TCRbeta sequences were defined by CDR3 nucleotide sequence when primers matched and otherwise by CDR3 amino acid sequence together with Vbeta and Jbeta genes. As a correction for sorting error, sequences shared between sorted populations at a frequency ratio of 2:1 or less were discarded, and the remaining shared sequences were assigned to the higher population. Donor-reactive sequences were defined as at least 5-fold expanded in CFSE-low cells versus unstimulated cells, with frequency of at least 0.01% in CFSE-low cells. Jensen-Shannon divergence calculated on the top 100 TCRbeta sequences ranked by frequency was used to measure repertoire divergence. For any sample with multiple sequencing runs, sorting error was corrected in each run separately before the runs were pooled. Entries here come from immuneACCESS through TCRdb and include only in-frame sequences with V and J called. Some clones fail to appear in such tables; in the studies checked, an unresolved V gene covers under half of the shortfall, and the cause of the remainder is unknown. Clone size and V and J calls were adopted from that table, with D and trimming inferred from the DNA. In this sample the table shows just over 15,000 clones, approximately 90% of which occur a single time. The top ten clonotypes cover over 10% of the sample.

The sample originates from a study of Tregs in tolerant kidney transplant recipients (dated by TCRdb to the late 2010s). Concerning the study at large: Before combined kidney and bone marrow transplantation, this study identified donor-specific regulatory T cells using TCRbeta sequencing and then followed those same cells after transplant. TCRbeta repertoire sequencing was used in a few healthy controls to compare several ways of expanding Tregs specific for an allogeneic donor. Broader findings and caveats from the paper: Although technical replication error seemed to be minimal, the question of biological reproducibility was not addressed directly. Because only a small number of patients were included, the study had limitations, and the results will need to be validated in larger populations as well as under other immunosuppression protocols. The most biologically relevant and donor-specific TCRbeta repertoire appeared to be identified by expanding Tregs with activated donor B cells.

At the junction V is shortened by 0 bases and J by 0 bases, with 10 bases in between. CDR1 and CDR2, looked up from the germline V gene, are SGHNT and YENEEA. The CDR3 has 16 amino acids, counting the end cysteine and phenylalanine. Kept here is only the CDR3 DNA, which spans 48 bases and is read in frame from base 1. Unstimulated Tregs (CD4+CD25+CD127-), CD4+ non-Tregs (CD4+CD25-), CD4 and CD8 cells were FACS-sorted from thawed PBMCs. Blood from healthy controls was obtained either from healthy volunteers or as purchased buffy coats. Healthy control blood was separated into PBMCs by Ficoll density gradient and cryopreserved, and patient PBMCs were collected both before and after transplant.

The sequencing input was CD8+ T cells from blood. The clonotype originates from a human donor in good health. The sequence is built from TRBV11-3 and TRBJ2-3; the D gene cannot be resolved reliably. At the DNA level, the sequence is TGTGCCAGCAGCTTAGAGAGTCAACTTAGCACAGATACGCAGTATTTT. Translated, this gives CASSLESQLSTDTQYF.